This is a list of T cell receptor beta chains from one sample in a study of beta chain features in type 1 diabetes. Assay: immunoSEQ multiplex PCR; the TCRdb copy retains only in-frame clones and omits some. The sample carries some 240,000 clones, roughly 10% recorded once. Sequencing input: central memory CD4+ T cells from blood. The receptors shown here come from a man between 18 and 29 years old in good health. The CDR3 runs from the conserved cysteine through the conserved F or W. Fields, in order: J gene, CDR3 length, D gene, V gene, clone size, CDR3 DNA, CDR3 protein. D genes are given only for firm matches. Not every row has a clone size; where given, it reads once, few, many or a size class.

TRBJ1-2	13	.	TRBV5-4	.	TGTGCCAGCAGCTTGTACAGTAACTATGGCTACACCTTC	CASSLYSNYGYTF
TRBJ2-5	13	.	TRBV29-1	.	TGCAGCGTTGGGGGCAGGGGAAAAGAGACCCAGTACTTC	CSVGGRGKETQYF
TRBJ2-2	15	.	TRBV7-9	few	TGTGCCAGCAGCTGGGCGAGCTCGGGGTCCGGGGAGCTGTTTTTT	CASSWASSGSGELFF
TRBJ2-1	14	.	TRBV6-5	.	TGTGCCAGCAGTGGTGCGAGAGGGAGCAATGAGCAGTTCTTC	CASSGARGSNEQFF
TRBJ2-7	15	.	TRBV27	few	TGTGCCAGCAGTTTATCTGGCAGGAGCTCCTACGAGCAGTACTTC	CASSLSGRSSYEQYF
TRBJ2-5	15	.	TRBV5-1	.	TGCGCCAGCAGCTTGGATGGGCGGCATCAAGAGACCCAGTACTTC	CASSLDGRHQETQYF
TRBJ2-1	13	.	TRBV7-9	many	TGTGCCAGCAGAAGGACACTCTACAATGAGCAGTTCTTC	CASRRTLYNEQFF
TRBJ2-2	15	TRBD2	TRBV19	few	TGTGCCAGTAACCGTCTAGCGGGATGGGCCGGGGAGCTGTTTTTT	CASNRLAGWAGELFF
TRBJ2-1	14	.	TRBV6-1	few	TGTGCCAGCAGTGAACCCGACAGATACAATGAGCAGTTCTTC	CASSEPDRYNEQFF
TRBJ2-5	13	.	TRBV30	.	TGTGCCTGGGGCCGGGGTAGCCTAGATACCCAGTACTTC	CAWGRGSLDTQYF
TRBJ2-5	16	TRBD1	TRBV5-4	.	TGTGCCAGCAGCTTGGGGCGGGACAGGGCTACAGGGGCCCAGTACTTC	CASSLGRDRATGAQYF
TRBJ1-2	12	.	TRBV6-5	few	TGTGCCAACCCTACAGGGACTAGGGGCTACACCTTC	CANPTGTRGYTF
TRBJ1-4	15	.	TRBV18	few	TGTGCCAGCTCATACGGGATCGCAACTAATGAAAAACTGTTTTTT	CASSYGIATNEKLFF
TRBJ2-3	15	TRBD2	TRBV7-2	.	TGTGCCAGCAGCCGGACTAGCGGGAGGTCAGATACGCAGTATTTT	CASSRTSGRSDTQYF
TRBJ2-1	19	TRBD2	TRBV19	few	TGTGCCAGTAGTCCTCCGGGAGGGACACTCAAACTTCGAAGCAATGAGCAGTTCTTC	CASSPPGGTLKLRSNEQFF
TRBJ1-2	11	TRBD1	TRBV30	.	TGTGCCTGGACTAGGACAGGCGGCTACACCTTC	CAWTRTGGYTF
TRBJ2-3	14	.	TRBV7-7	.	TGTGCCAGCAGCTTAGACAGGGGCACAGATACGCAGTATTTT	CASSLDRGTDTQYF
TRBJ1-2	15	TRBD1	TRBV28	.	TGTGCCAGCAGCCTCCAATGGACAGGGAGCTATGGCTACACCTTC	CASSLQWTGSYGYTF
TRBJ2-2	16	TRBD2	TRBV6-6	.	TGTGCCAGCATTAATGGACTAGCGGTGAACACCGGGGAGCTGTTTTTT	CASINGLAVNTGELFF
TRBJ1-5	11	.	TRBV28	few	TGTGCCACCTACACGCAGGGGCCCCAGCATTTT	CATYTQGPQHF
TRBJ2-7	15	.	TRBV6-1	.	TGTGCCAGCAGTGAAAGTCCACAGGGTATCCACGAGCAGTACTTC	CASSESPQGIHEQYF
TRBJ1-2	14	.	TRBV6-6	.	TGTGCCAGCAGTTACTCTTGGGACATAGGCGGCTACACCTTC	CASSYSWDIGGYTF
TRBJ2-3	20	TRBD2	TRBV14	.	TGTGCCAGCAGCCAAGACTTGAGACTAGCGGGGACAGAGGGGGAAGATACGCAGTATTTT	CASSQDLRLAGTEGEDTQYF
TRBJ2-5	14	TRBD1	TRBV5-1	few	TGCGCCAGCAGCTTGAATACAGGGGAAAAGACCCAGTACTTC	CASSLNTGEKTQYF
TRBJ2-5	14	TRBD2	TRBV19	.	TGTGCCAGTAGTATAATCGGGGGAGGGGAGACCCAGTACTTC	CASSIIGGGETQYF
TRBJ2-7	14	.	TRBV5-4	.	TGTGCCAGCAGCTTACAGAATGGGCTAGGAGAGCAGTACTTC	CASSLQNGLGEQYF
TRBJ2-1	14	.	TRBV30	.	TGTGCCTGGAGTGCCCCATCCCTGGGAAGTAAGCAGTTCTTC	CAWSAPSLGSKQFF
TRBJ2-5	16	TRBD2	TRBV5-4	.	TGTGCCAGCAGCCGCTCCGGGAGGGGCGAAGGCGAGACCCAGTACTTC	CASSRSGRGEGETQYF